The source of this T cell receptor (beta chain) is a study of monozygotic twins with inflammatory bowel disease. Eight separate reactions per sample yielded the cDNA. Reanalyzing the 5' RACE reads, TCRdb keeps one entry per CDR3 protein, without DNA. This sample's table reports fewer than 550,000 distinct CDR3 sequences. Blood was drawn once per donor, and each sample measured 2 to 2.5 ml. The study, taken as a whole, reports: The study found lower TCRbeta diversity (inverse Simpson) in IBD patients than in healthy co-twins.

Concerning this clonotype: Its antigen is unknown.

Looked up from germline, CDR1 is LNHNV and CDR2 is YYDKDF (reference sequence). This CDR3 comprises 17 residues. The chain employs TRBV15 and TRBJ1-4; the TRBD1 assignment by TCRdb is unverifiable without DNA. This TCR derives from a human donor with ulcerative colitis or Crohn's disease, or a healthy co-twin of an affected twin (not recorded which). The material sequenced was blood. This CDR3 is CATSRERPGQLNEKLFF.